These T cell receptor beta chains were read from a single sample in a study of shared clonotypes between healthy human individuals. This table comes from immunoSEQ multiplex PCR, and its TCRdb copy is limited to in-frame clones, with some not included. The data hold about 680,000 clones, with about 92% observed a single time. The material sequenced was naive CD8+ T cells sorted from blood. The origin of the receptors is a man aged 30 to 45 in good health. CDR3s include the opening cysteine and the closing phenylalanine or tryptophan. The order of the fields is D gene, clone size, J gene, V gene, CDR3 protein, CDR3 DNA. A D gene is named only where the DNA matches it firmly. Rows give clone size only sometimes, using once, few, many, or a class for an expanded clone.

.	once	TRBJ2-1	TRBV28	CASSFLGRDHEQFF	TGTGCCAGCAGTTTCTTAGGGCGGGACCATGAGCAGTTCTTC
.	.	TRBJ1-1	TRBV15	CATSRGPQIADNTEAFF	TGTGCCACCAGCAGAGGCCCGCAAATCGCGGATAACACTGAAGCTTTCTTT
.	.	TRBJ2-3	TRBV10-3	CAISEGGEDTQYF	TGTGCCATCAGTGAAGGGGGGGAAGATACGCAGTATTTT
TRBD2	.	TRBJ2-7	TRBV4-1	CASSQDQTSGAYEQYF	TGCGCCAGCAGCCAAGATCAGACTAGCGGGGCCTACGAGCAGTACTTC
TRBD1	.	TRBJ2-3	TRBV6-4	CASSMDRGAPGDTQYF	TGTGCCAGCAGTATGGACAGGGGGGCCCCGGGAGATACGCAGTATTTT
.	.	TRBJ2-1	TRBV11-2	CASSGSYNEQFF	TGTGCCAGCAGCGGTAGTTACAATGAGCAGTTCTTC
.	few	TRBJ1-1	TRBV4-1	CASLGGGPEAFF	TGCGCCAGCCTTGGCGGGGGACCTGAAGCTTTCTTT
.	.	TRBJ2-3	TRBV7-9	CASSLTEITSTDTQYF	TGTGCCAGCAGCTTGACTGAAATTACTAGCACAGATACGCAGTATTTT
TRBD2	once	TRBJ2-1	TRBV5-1	CASGLAGISYNEQFF	TGCGCCAGTGGACTAGCGGGGATTTCCTACAATGAGCAGTTCTTC
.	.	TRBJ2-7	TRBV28	CASSFRTVSYEQYF	TGTGCCAGCAGTTTTCGGACGGTGTCCTACGAGCAGTACTTC
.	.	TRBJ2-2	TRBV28	CASGGWAAGELFF	TGTGCCAGCGGGGGTTGGGCCGCCGGGGAGCTGTTTTTT
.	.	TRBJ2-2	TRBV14	CASSQLYTGELFF	TGTGCCAGCAGCCAACTTTACACCGGGGAGCTGTTTTTT
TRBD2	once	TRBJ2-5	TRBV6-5	CASSYGVTSGKETQYF	TGTGCCAGCAGTTACGGGGTGACTAGCGGAAAAGAGACCCAGTACTTC
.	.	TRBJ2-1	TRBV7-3	CASSLTLGDKFF	TGTGCCAGCAGCTTAACTTTGGGCGACAAGTTCTTC
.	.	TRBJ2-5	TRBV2	CASSEAGAGEETQYF	TGTGCCAGCAGTGAAGCTGGGGCAGGGGAAGAGACCCAGTACTTC
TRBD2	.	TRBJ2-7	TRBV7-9	CASSTTSGRTYEQYF	TGTGCCAGCAGCACGACTAGCGGGAGGACCTACGAGCAGTACTTC
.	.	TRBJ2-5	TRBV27	CASSMQNQETQYF	TGTGCCAGCAGTATGCAGAACCAAGAGACCCAGTACTTC
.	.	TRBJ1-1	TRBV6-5	CASSYGNLNTEAFF	TGTGCCAGCAGTTACGGGAATCTGAACACTGAAGCTTTCTTT
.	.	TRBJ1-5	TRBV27	CASSLGDYSNQPQHF	TGTGCCAGCAGTTTAGGGGATTATAGCAATCAGCCCCAGCATTTT
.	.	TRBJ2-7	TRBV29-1	CSVEVWDSSYEQYF	TGCAGCGTTGAGGTTTGGGATAGCTCCTACGAGCAGTACTTC
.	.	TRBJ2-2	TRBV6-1	CASSEWYSEDTGELFF	TGTGCCAGCAGTGAATGGTACAGCGAGGACACCGGGGAGCTGTTTTTT
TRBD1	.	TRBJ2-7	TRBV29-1	CSGGRDSRQSEQYF	TGCAGCGGGGGCCGGGACAGCCGACAGTCCGAGCAGTACTTC
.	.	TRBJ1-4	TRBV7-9	CASSPRGEENEKLFF	TGTGCCAGCAGCCCTAGGGGGGAAGAAAATGAAAAACTGTTTTTT
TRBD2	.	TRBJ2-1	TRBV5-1	CASSSGTSGRHEQFF	TGCGCCAGCAGCTCGGGGACTAGCGGGAGGCATGAGCAGTTCTTC
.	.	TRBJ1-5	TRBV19	CASSSKVRSEGNQPQHF	TGTGCCAGTAGTAGCAAAGTCAGGTCCGAGGGGAATCAGCCCCAGCATTTT
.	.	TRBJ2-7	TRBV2	CANAGFNYEQYF	TGTGCCAACGCAGGGTTTAACTACGAGCAGTACTTC
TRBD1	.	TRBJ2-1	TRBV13	CASSEGAHNEQFF	TGTGCCAGCAGCGAGGGGGCGCACAATGAGCAGTTCTTC
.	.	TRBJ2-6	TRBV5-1	CASSLIGRTSSGANVLTF	TGCGCCAGCAGCTTGATAGGACGGACAAGCTCTGGGGCCAACGTCCTGACTTTC
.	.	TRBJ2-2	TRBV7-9	CASSSGYGHTSTGELFF	TGTGCCAGCAGCTCGGGGTACGGACATACGAGTACCGGGGAGCTGTTTTTT
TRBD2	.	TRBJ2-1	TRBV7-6	CASSLATSGKVREQFF	TGTGCCAGCAGCTTAGCGACTAGCGGGAAGGTGCGGGAGCAGTTCTTC
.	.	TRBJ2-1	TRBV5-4	CASSFAGTEQFF	TGTGCCAGCAGCTTCGCCGGGACAGAGCAGTTCTTC
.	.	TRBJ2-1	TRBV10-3	CAISEFPRGSYNEQFF	TGTGCCATCAGTGAATTTCCCCGGGGGTCTTACAATGAGCAGTTCTTC
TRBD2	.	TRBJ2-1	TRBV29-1	CSVRKGLAGKDREFF	TGCAGCGTTAGGAAGGGACTAGCGGGAAAGGACAGGGAGTTCTTC
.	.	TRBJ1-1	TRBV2	CASSDRLNTEAFF	TGTGCCAGCAGTGACCGCCTGAACACTGAAGCTTTCTTT
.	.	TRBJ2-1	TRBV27	CASTWGGWREGDNEQFF	TGTGCCAGCACCTGGGGCGGGTGGCGGGAAGGGGACAATGAGCAGTTCTTC
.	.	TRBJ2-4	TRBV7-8	CASSLAVGAANIQYF	TGTGCCAGCAGCTTAGCGGTAGGGGCAGCAAACATTCAGTACTTC
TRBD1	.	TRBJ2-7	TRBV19	CASSIAGGAYEQYF	TGTGCCAGTAGTATAGCAGGGGGCGCGTACGAGCAGTACTTC
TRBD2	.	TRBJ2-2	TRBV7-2	CARELAGGIYTGELFF	TGTGCCAGGGAACTAGCGGGAGGAATCTACACCGGGGAGCTGTTTTTT
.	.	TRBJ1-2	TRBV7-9	CASKDSLGHNYGYTF	TGTGCCAGCAAGGATAGTCTGGGACACAACTATGGCTACACCTTC
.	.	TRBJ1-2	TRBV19	CASSTLQDYNYGYTF	TGTGCCAGTAGTACCCTACAGGACTATAACTATGGCTACACCTTC
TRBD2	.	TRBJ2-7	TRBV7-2	CASSLSGRRDEQYF	TGTGCCAGCAGCTTAAGCGGGAGGCGCGACGAGCAGTACTTC